This T cell receptor (beta chain) was identified in a study of cytomegalovirus exposure and HLA in healthy donors. Study findings and constraints: Associated with cytomegalovirus, according to the listing, were around 170 TCR beta chains.

Repertoires were generated with immunoSEQ multiplex PCR, while TCRdb's copy carries only in-frame clones and drops some. Of 100,000 to 130,000 clones in the sample, around 85% were seen once. Looked up from germline, CDR1 is SQVTM and CDR2 is ANQGSEA. The CDR3 totals 13 residues. Trimming cost V 0 bases and J 8 bases, with 13 bases left between them. Details on this clone: Its antigen is currently unknown.

Sequencing was performed on PBMCs. This chain uses TRBV29-1 with TRBJ1-2; no reliable D call. The receptor was isolated from a woman aged 18-29 years in good health and CMV-seronegative. The CDR3 protein is CSVEDRVSWGYTF. The CDR3 DNA follows: TGCAGCGTTGAAGATCGCGTGTCTTGGGGCTACACCTTC.